Given below is one T cell receptor beta chain in context. This sample also contains other DNA sequences that code for the same CDR3. As processed by the authors: Estimated nucleated cell counts came from reference gene primer amplification. Clones were sequenced by immunoSEQ multiplex PCR, and TCRdb holds only the in-frame ones, with some missing. The V and J calls and clone size are taken from that table; D and trimming were inferred from the DNA. Seen here are about 76,000 clones, about 90% observed once, and the top ten hold roughly 1%. Germline assignment: CDR1 MNHEY and CDR2 SVGAGI. The V end lost 6 bases, the J end lost 1 base, and 9 bases lay between the germline ends. There are 13 residues in the CDR3. These data come from a study of blood T cell repertoires in COVID-19. Study at large: T cells, B-cell-depleted T cells, or PBMCs provided the cDNA or gDNA that served as material.

The receptor was isolated from a woman aged 50 to 60 in a cohort sampled during active COVID-19. This chain links TRBV6-5 with TRBJ1-1; possible D gene TRBD1, 5 bases. Sequencing was carried out using peripheral blood. In nucleotides, the CDR3 is TGTGCCAGCAGCTATGGACAGAACACTGAAGCTTTCTTT. Residues: CASSYGQNTEAFF.